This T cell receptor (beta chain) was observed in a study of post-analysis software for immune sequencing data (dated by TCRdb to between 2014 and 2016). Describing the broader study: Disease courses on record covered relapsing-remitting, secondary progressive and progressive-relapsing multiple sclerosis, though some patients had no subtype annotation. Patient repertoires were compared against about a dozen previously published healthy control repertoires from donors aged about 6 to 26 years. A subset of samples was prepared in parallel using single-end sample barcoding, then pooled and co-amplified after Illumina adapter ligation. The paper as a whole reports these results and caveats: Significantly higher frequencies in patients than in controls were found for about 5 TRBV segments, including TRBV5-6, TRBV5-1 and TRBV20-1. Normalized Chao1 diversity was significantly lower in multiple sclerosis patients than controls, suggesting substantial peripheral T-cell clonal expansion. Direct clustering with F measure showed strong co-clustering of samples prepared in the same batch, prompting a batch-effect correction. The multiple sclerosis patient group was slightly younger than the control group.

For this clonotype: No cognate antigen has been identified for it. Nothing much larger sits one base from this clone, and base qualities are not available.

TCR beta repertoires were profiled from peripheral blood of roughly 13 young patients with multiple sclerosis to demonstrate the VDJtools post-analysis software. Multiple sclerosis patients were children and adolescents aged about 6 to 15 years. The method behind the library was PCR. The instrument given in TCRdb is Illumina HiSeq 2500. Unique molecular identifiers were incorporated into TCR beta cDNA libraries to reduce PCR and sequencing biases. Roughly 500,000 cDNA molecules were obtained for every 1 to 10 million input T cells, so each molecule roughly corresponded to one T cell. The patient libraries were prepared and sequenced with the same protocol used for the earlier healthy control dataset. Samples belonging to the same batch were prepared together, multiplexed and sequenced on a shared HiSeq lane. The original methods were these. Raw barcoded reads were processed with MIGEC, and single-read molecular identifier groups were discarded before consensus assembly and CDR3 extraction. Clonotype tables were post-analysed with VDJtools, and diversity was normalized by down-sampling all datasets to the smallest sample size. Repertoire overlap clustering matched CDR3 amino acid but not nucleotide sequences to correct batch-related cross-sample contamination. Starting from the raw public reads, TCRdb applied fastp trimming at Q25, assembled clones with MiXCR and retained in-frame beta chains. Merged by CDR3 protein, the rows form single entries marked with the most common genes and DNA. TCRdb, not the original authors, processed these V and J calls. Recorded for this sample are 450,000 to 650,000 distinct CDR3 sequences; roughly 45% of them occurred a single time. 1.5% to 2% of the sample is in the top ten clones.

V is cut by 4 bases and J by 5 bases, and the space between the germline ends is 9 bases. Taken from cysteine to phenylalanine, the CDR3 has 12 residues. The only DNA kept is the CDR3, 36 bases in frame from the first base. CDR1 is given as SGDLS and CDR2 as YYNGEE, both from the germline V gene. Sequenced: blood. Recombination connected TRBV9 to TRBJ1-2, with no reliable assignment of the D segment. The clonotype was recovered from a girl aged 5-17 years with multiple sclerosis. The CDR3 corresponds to CASSLPYYGYTF. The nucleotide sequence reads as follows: TGTGCCAGCAGCCTCCCATATTATGGCTACACCTTC.